Below, 27 T cell receptor beta chains from the same sample are listed, as sequenced in a study of blood T cells in healthy people across ages. Sample-barcoded 5' priming and a J-beta primer mix drove a second PCR of 7 to 11 cycles. Each CDR3 protein is one row after TCRdb ran MiXCR on the 5' RACE reads. The repertoire holds 1.6 million or so distinct CDR3 sequences, with around 36% as singletons. Sequencing input: blood. Receptors originate from a woman aged 25 to 39 in good health.

There are a few counts of this clonotype. The CDR3 nucleotides read TGTGCCAGCAGCTCGGGACAGGAAGGCTACGAGCAGTACTTC. Residues: CASSSGQEGYEQYF. The chain uses TRBV28 and TRBJ2-7; 8 nucleotides align to TRBD1. V lost 6 bases, J lost 3 bases, and 7 bases stayed unmatched. This CDR3 is 14 amino acids long. Per the germline V gene, CDR1 is MDHEN and CDR2 is SYDVKM.

This chain joins TRBV7-3 and TRBJ1-6, with TRBD1 identical over 7 bases. CDR1 is SGHTA, CDR2 FQGTGA, per germline. Trimming cost V 5 bases and J 7 bases; bases outside gene matches: 5. The CDR3 extends over 14 amino acids. CDR3: CASSLTGTNSPLHF. CDR3 DNA sequence: TGTGCCAGCAGCCTGACAGGGACCAATTCACCCCTCCACTTT.

V is TRBV12-3 or TRBV12-4 and J is TRBJ1-2, with TRBD1 as a possible D gene (5 bases). The CDR3 length is 14 residues. The V gene lost 7 bases and the J gene lost 2 bases, with 14 bases spanning the gap. CDR3 in DNA: TGTGCCAGCACTGTAGCAGGGTCAAACTATGGCTACACCTTC. Amino acid sequence: CASTVAGSNYGYTF.

This clonotype was seen a handful of times. The J gene is TRBJ1-1, the V gene TRBV7-2; D is perhaps TRBD1 (5 bases). From germline, CDR1 is SGHTA and CDR2 FQGNSA. Trimming removed 1 base from V and 1 base from J, with 13 bases in between. The CDR3 is 16 residues long. CDR3 sequence (DNA): TGTGCCAGCAGCTTAGATGGGGCGGGTAGGAACACTGAAGCTTTCTTT. This sequence encodes CASSLDGAGRNTEAFF.

This clonotype came up many times. The chain recombines TRBV7-9 with TRBJ2-7; D is uncertain. The germline V gene encodes CDR1 SEHNR and CDR2 FQNEAQ (reference sequence). The CDR3 sequence is 13 residues long. V dropped 5 bases and J dropped 2 bases, with 10 bases sitting between them. The CDR3 sequence: CASSPAETYEQYF. The CDR3 coding sequence is TGTGCCAGCAGCCCTGCCGAAACCTACGAGCAGTACTTC.

Concerning this clonotype itself: A much larger clone differs from this one at a single base, so this may be a read error. The rearrangement joins TRBV20-1 to TRBJ2-1; TRBD1 aligns across 11 bases. The trim removed 5 bases at V and 6 bases at J, leaving 9 bases unmatched. Per germline, CDR1 DFQATT and CDR2 SNEGSKA (reference sequence). This CDR3 is 15 amino acids long. The DNA of the CDR3 is TGCAGTGCTTTCCGAGGGACAGGGGGAACCAATGAGCAGTTCTTC. It specifies CSAFRGTGGTNEQFF.

This clonotype showed up just a few times. This sequence may be a read error, since a much larger clone differs from it by one base. V gene TRBV29-1 combines with J gene TRBJ2-1; a weak D match, TRBD2 (6 bases). The DNA end is a closer match to TRBJ2-7, so the J assignment may be wrong. The CDR3 contains 13 residues. The germline CDR1 and CDR2 sequences are SQVTM and ANQGSEA. CDR3 DNA: TGCAGCTCCAGCGGGTATTCCTACAATGAGCAGTACTTC. Residues: CSSSGYSYNEQYF.

There are a few counts of this clonotype. V usage is TRBV4-1 and J usage is TRBJ2-7; 7 positions match TRBD2. The CDR3 contains 17 residues. The V gene's germline CDR1 is MGHRA and CDR2 YSYEKL. With 4 bases clipped from V and 0 bases from J, the junction kept 12 bases outside the gene matches. The CDR3 DNA reads TGCGCCAGCAGCCTGCGGGAGTCCCGTAGGAGCTCCTACGAGCAGTACTTC. Encoded protein: CASSLRESRRSSYEQYF.

The chain is built from TRBV9 and TRBJ2-3, with 10 bases identical to TRBD2. This CDR3 region has 15 residues. Germline V gene sequence: CDR1 SGDLS, CDR2 YYNGEE. After removal of 6 bases from V and 6 bases from J, the junction contained 10 bases not matched to a gene. CDR3 region: CASKVSGGSGDTQYF. CDR3 sequence (DNA): TGTGCCAGCAAGGTTAGCGGGGGGTCAGGGGATACGCAGTATTTT. Based on the CDR3 plus reference TRBV9 and TRBJ2-3, the full variable domain is DSGVTQTPKHLITATGQRVTLRCSPRSGDLSVYWYQQSLDQGLQFLIQYYNGEERAKGNILERFSAQQFPDLHSELNLSSLELGDSALYFCASKVSGGSGDTQYFGPGTRLTVL.

There are a few counts of this clonotype. This rearrangement joins TRBV7-9 to TRBJ2-6; 8 nucleotides line up with TRBD1. CDR1 SEHNR and CDR2 FQNEAQ come from the germline V gene (reference sequence). V was pared by 4 bases and J by 9 bases, with 5 bases of the junction left unmatched. The CDR3 runs 14 residues. In DNA, the CDR3 is TGTGCCAGCAGCTCCGGGACAGGAATCAACGTCCTGACTTTC. Residues: CASSSGTGINVLTF.

The V gene is TRBV7-3, the J gene TRBJ2-7; 9 bases line up with TRBD2. V shed 8 bases, J shed 7 bases, and the junction held 6 bases outside the gene matches. Germline loops: CDR1 SGHTA, CDR2 FQGTGA. The CDR3 sequence is 12 residues long. CDR3 in amino acids: CASGTSYNEQYF. As DNA, the CDR3 is TGTGCCAGCGGGACTAGCTACAATGAGCAGTACTTC.

The chain employs TRBV15 and TRBJ2-2; TRBD1 aligns across 8 bases. V lost 6 bases, J lost 3 bases, and 18 bases stayed unmatched. In germline, CDR1 is LNHNV, CDR2 YYDKDF (reference sequence). There are 19 residues in the CDR3. DNA of the CDR3: TGTGCCACCAGAGGGTCAGGGGGCCCCTGGGATAGGGACACCGGGGAGCTGTTTTTT. Its protein product is CATRGSGGPWDRDTGELFF. Combining the CDR3 with reference TRBV15 and TRBJ2-2 gives the whole variable domain DAMVIQNPRYQVTQFGKPVTLSCSQTLNHNVMYWYQQKSSQAPKLLFHYYDKDFNNEADTPDNFQSRRPNTSFCFLDIRSPGLGDTAMYLCATRGSGGPWDRDTGELFFGEGSRLTVL.

This clonotype has a handful of counts. This chain joins TRBV6-6 and TRBJ2-7; TRBD2 might be the D (7 bases). Germline assignment: CDR1 MNHNY and CDR2 SVGAGI (reference sequence). V was clipped by 2 bases and J by 0 bases, with 17 bases between them. This CDR3 region has 17 residues. CDR3 sequence: CASSYVGGGVSSYEQYF. Written as DNA, the CDR3 is TGTGCCAGCAGTTACGTCGGCGGGGGCGTCAGCTCCTACGAGCAGTACTTC.

The rearrangement uses TRBV11-2 and TRBJ2-1; D unresolved. V shed 2 bases and J shed 8 bases, with 13 bases lying between them. Germline lookup yields CDR1 SGHAT and CDR2 FQNNGV. The CDR3 is 14 amino acids. CDR3 protein: CASSLMGGRYEQFF. The CDR3 region has the DNA TGTGCCAGCAGCTTAATGGGTGGGCGCTATGAGCAGTTCTTC.

The CDR3 DNA sequence: TGTGCCAGCAGTTCGACTTTGGCGGAAACTGAAGCTTTCTTT. This encodes CASSSTLAETEAFF. The chain employs TRBV7-9 and TRBJ1-1, with D unresolved. CDR3 length: 14 residues. Looked up from germline, CDR1 is SEHNR and CDR2 is FQNEAQ (reference sequence). The ends were cut back, 6 bases at V and 5 bases at J, with 16 bases in the middle.

This chain uses TRBV7-9 with TRBJ1-2, with TRBD1 matching 11 bases. Germline V lookup: CDR1 SEHNR, CDR2 FQNEAQ (reference sequence). The V and J ends lost 5 bases and 7 bases, in that order; junction bases with no gene match: 6. This CDR3 is built from 14 residues. CDR3 bases: TGTGCCAGCAGCCCCCGGACAGGGGGCGTTGGCTACACCTTC. Translation gives CASSPRTGGVGYTF.

The chain uses TRBV9 and TRBJ2-1; maybe TRBD2 (5 bases). CDR1 is SGDLS, CDR2 YYNGEE, per germline. The CDR3 runs to 15 residues. Trimming left V 0 bases short and J 0 bases short, with 7 bases between. This chain's CDR3 is CASSVGTASYNEQFF. The CDR3 DNA reads as TGTGCCAGCAGCGTAGGGACTGCCTCCTACAATGAGCAGTTCTTC.

This clonotype was seen only a few times. The chain carries TRBV27 and TRBJ2-1; D unresolved. Trimming removed 0 bases at V and 12 bases at J, with 9 bases between. The CDR3 runs 12 residues. Germline CDR1 and CDR2: MNHEY and SMNVEV (reference sequence). The CDR3 here is CASSLSPGLQFF. For the CDR3, the DNA is TGTGCCAGCAGTTTATCCCCCGGGTTGCAGTTCTTC.

The chain recombines TRBV12-3 or TRBV12-4 with TRBJ2-7; D may be TRBD1 or TRBD2 (6 bases each). The V and J ends lost 1 base and 10 bases respectively, with 17 bases between them. CDR3 length: 14 residues. The CDR3 bases are TGTGCCAGCAGTTTAGGAGCCCCGGGGGACACTCAGTACTTC. It yields the protein CASSLGAPGDTQYF.

The table lists this clonotype with a few counts. The chain couples TRBV5-1 to TRBJ1-2, with D hard to call. Germline loops: CDR1 SGHRS, CDR2 YFSETQ. CDR3 length equals 13 residues. V was clipped by 2 bases and J by 4 bases, with 9 bases between them. CDR3 loop: CASSFNRGYGYTF. CDR3 coding DNA: TGCGCCAGCAGCTTTAACCGAGGCTATGGCTACACCTTC.

This rearrangement joins TRBV5-5 to TRBJ2-7; a possible D gene is TRBD2 (5 bases). Trimming took 3 bases from V and 2 from J, leaving 12 bases between them. Germline V CDR1 and CDR2: SGHKS, YYEKEE (reference sequence). There are 14 residues in the CDR3. The CDR3 DNA sequence: TGTGCCAGCAGCTGGCTCCCGGGGACCTACGAGCAGTACTTC. Residues: CASSWLPGTYEQYF.

The sample holds a few counts of this clonotype. The CDR3 bases are TGTGCCAGCAGTTTATGGGCAGGGATGGGCGTGGATACGCAGTATTTT. Protein: CASSLWAGMGVDTQYF. The gene calls are TRBV27 and TRBJ2-3; D perhaps matches TRBD1 (5 bases). This CDR3 comprises 16 residues. The V end lost 1 base, the J end lost 6 bases, and 17 bases lay between the germline ends. The germline CDR1 and CDR2 sequences are MNHEY and SMNVEV (reference sequence).

The V and J genes are TRBV7-9 and TRBJ2-3, with D perhaps matching TRBD2 (6 bases). The CDR3 runs to 14 residues. Looked up from germline, CDR1 is SEHNR and CDR2 is FQNEAQ (reference sequence). With 2 bases removed from V and 4 bases from J, the gap between germline ends came to 10 bases. CDR3 residues: CASSLMGGADTQYF. CDR3 nucleotide sequence: TGTGCCAGCAGCTTAATGGGAGGAGCAGATACGCAGTATTTT.

This clonotype has at least ten counts. V is TRBV3-1 and J is TRBJ2-3, with 9 positions matching TRBD2. Germline values: CDR1 LGHDT, CDR2 YNNKEL (reference sequence). V trimming: 6 bases; J trimming: 1 base; junction bases outside the gene matches: 5. This CDR3 spans 15 amino acids. CDR3 sequence (DNA): TGTGCCAGCAGTCCACTAGCGGGCCGCACAGATACGCAGTATTTT. It specifies CASSPLAGRTDTQYF.

This clonotype was picked up a small number of times. The chain is built from TRBV3-1 and TRBJ1-2, with D hard to call. Germline-derived CDR1 and CDR2 are LGHDT and YNNKEL (reference sequence). This CDR3 comprises 13 residues. V was trimmed by 1 base and J by 5 bases, leaving 8 bases between them. CDR3: CASSQGELYGYTF. The CDR3 DNA is TGTGCCAGCAGCCAAGGGGAGCTTTATGGCTACACCTTC.

This clonotype came up a few times. V and J are TRBV6-6 and TRBJ2-3, with D tentatively TRBD1 (6 bases). Trimming pared 7 bases from V and 0 bases from J, leaving 11 bases between. Germline V lookup: CDR1 MNHNY, CDR2 SVGAGI (reference sequence). The CDR3 has 14 residues. CDR3 in DNA: TGTGCCAGCATCCCGGACAGCAGCACAGATACGCAGTATTTT. The encoded protein is CASIPDSSTDTQYF.

The chain is built from TRBV20-1 and TRBJ2-4, with 10 nucleotides matching TRBD2. The junction had 9 bases not matched to a gene; V was cut back by 7 bases and J by 6 bases. Germline loops: CDR1 DFQATT, CDR2 SNEGSKA (reference sequence). The CDR3 runs 14 residues. Written as DNA, the CDR3 is TGCAGTGTCTCTAGCGGGAGAGGAAGAAACATTCAGTACTTC. It codes for CSVSSGRGRNIQYF.